A single sample is the source of the 16 T cell receptor beta chains below, sequenced in a study of human T cells and chemical hapten exposure. TCRdb called the RACE reads again in MiXCR, with one record for every CDR3 protein. Of approximately 95,000 distinct CDR3 sequences in the sample, around 10% were seen once. The time point was: patch test 2, 6 weeks after DPC sensitization. Treatment: therapeutic diphenylcyclopropenone sensitization with weekly scalp DPC. This sample comprised whole blood, obtained in connection with sensitization to the hapten diphenylcyclopropenone (DPC). These TCRs come from a woman in her 40s with alopecia areata. Some clones in this sample may be carry-over from other donors' samples.

This clonotype showed up many times. The V gene is TRBV29-1, the J gene TRBJ1-1; D is undetermined. The CDR3 runs to 13 residues. V dropped 8 bases and J dropped 1 base, with 14 bases sitting between them. The germline V gene encodes CDR1 SQVTM and CDR2 ANQGSEA. The CDR3 is CSSKGTRNTEAFF. CDR3 in DNA: TGCAGCTCAAAGGGTACCCGGAACACTGAAGCTTTCTTT. Combining the CDR3 with reference TRBV29-1 and TRBJ1-1 gives the whole variable domain SAVISQKPSRDICQRGTSLTIQCQVDSQVTMMFWYRQQPGQSLTLIATANQGSEATYESGFVIDKFPISRPNLTFSTLTVSNMSPEDSSIYLCSSKGTRNTEAFFGQGTRLTVV.

J is TRBJ1-2 and V is TRBV19, with a weak D call TRBD1 (6 bases). V dropped 5 bases and J dropped 3 bases, with 16 bases sitting between them. The germline V gene has CDR1 LNHDA and CDR2 SQIVND (reference sequence). The length of the CDR3 is 15 residues. CDR3 protein: CASSGPGHGDYGYTF. As DNA, the CDR3 is TGTGCCAGTAGTGGGCCGGGACACGGCGACTATGGCTACACCTTC.

V usage is TRBV27 and J usage is TRBJ2-7; a possible D gene is TRBD2 (6 bases). V shed 5 bases and J shed 6 bases, with 17 bases lying between them. Germline V gene sequence: CDR1 MNHEY, CDR2 SMNVEV (reference sequence). The CDR3 spans 14 residues. The CDR3 region has the DNA TGTGCCAGCAGTCCCGGGACTGAAGGTAGCGAGCAGTACTTC. Protein product: CASSPGTEGSEQYF.

V is TRBV29-1 and J is TRBJ1-1, with TRBD1 matching 7 bases. The J segment lost 0 bases and the V segment lost 5 bases, leaving 6 bases of the junction unmatched. The CDR3 has 14 amino acids. Germline V gene lookup returns CDR1 SQVTM and CDR2 ANQGSEA. This CDR3 reads CSVLLTGMNTEAFF. CDR3 nucleotides: TGCAGCGTTCTCCTGACAGGGATGAACACTGAAGCTTTCTTT.

This clonotype showed up just a few times. The chain is built from TRBV20-1 and TRBJ2-2; D is possibly TRBD2 (6 bases). The V end was cut by 1 base, the J end by 1 base, with 10 bases between. This CDR3 comprises 15 residues. CDR1 is DFQATT, CDR2 SNEGSKA, per germline (reference sequence). The CDR3 region is CSARVGGQNTGELFF. The CDR3 DNA is TGCAGTGCTAGAGTCGGAGGGCAGAACACCGGGGAGCTGTTTTTT.

Many counts were recorded for this clonotype. The V gene is TRBV11-2, the J gene TRBJ2-2; TRBD2 agrees at 7 bases. The CDR3 covers 15 residues. CDR1 is SGHAT and CDR2 is FQNNGV in the germline V gene. V gave up 6 bases and J gave up 5 bases; unmatched junction bases: 9. The CDR3 DNA is TGTGCCAGCAGACAATGGTCGGGGGGTACCGGGGAGCTGTTTTTT. It encodes CASRQWSGGTGELFF.

This clonotype was found once. The V and J genes are TRBV5-1 and TRBJ2-5; 10 bases map to TRBD2. V shed 4 bases and J 0 bases; nucleotides not matched to a gene: 12. This CDR3 has 18 residues. CDR1 and CDR2 from the germline V gene are SGHRS and YFSETQ. The CDR3: CASSVRLTSGPYQETQYF. CDR3 sequence (DNA): TGCGCCAGCAGCGTCCGGCTGACTAGCGGGCCTTACCAAGAGACCCAGTACTTC.

This chain connects TRBV30 to TRBJ1-6; 8 bases map to TRBD1. V lost 1 base and J lost 7; bases outside the gene matches: 6. This CDR3 is built from 15 residues. From germline, CDR1 is GTSNPN and CDR2 SVGIG (reference sequence). The CDR3 sequence is CAWSAPGTGNSPLHF. CDR3 bases: TGTGCCTGGAGTGCCCCCGGGACAGGAAATTCACCCCTCCACTTT.

This chain uses TRBV3-1 with TRBJ2-1; 11 bases are shared with TRBD2. V was pared by 1 base and J by 4 bases, with 9 bases of the junction left unmatched. The CDR3 covers 18 residues. Germline CDR1 LGHDT, CDR2 YNNKEL (reference sequence). CDR3 amino acids: CASSQGQLAGGPYNEQFF. The CDR3 DNA is TGTGCCAGCAGCCAAGGGCAGCTAGCGGGGGGTCCGTACAATGAGCAGTTCTTC.

This clonotype was recorded at least ten times. V usage is TRBV6-5 and J usage is TRBJ2-7; 8 nucleotides agree with TRBD1. Germline trimming cut 7 bases from V and 6 bases from J; bases unmatched to any gene: 17. The germline V gene has CDR1 MNHEY and CDR2 SVGAGI. This CDR3 is 16 amino acids long. CDR3 sequence reads: CASTRSKNRGVSEQYF. DNA for the CDR3: TGTGCCAGCACCCGTTCGAAGAACAGGGGGGTGAGCGAGCAGTACTTC.

To note about this clonotype: A much larger clone lies a single base off, so this may be a read error. Here the CDR3 omits its conserved ending phenylalanine or tryptophan, so a read error is the likely source. The gene calls are TRBV7-9 and TRBJ1-1, with TRBD1 as a possible D gene (6 bases). Germline V gene data show CDR1 as SEHNR and CDR2 as FQNEAQ (reference sequence). The CDR3 spans 13 residues. V lost 4 bases and J 4 bases, leaving 10 bases between the germline ends. CDR3 residues: CASSSRGGTEAFI. CDR3 DNA sequence: TGTGCCAGCAGCTCGAGGGGGGGCACTGAAGCTTTCATT.

There are a few counts of this clonotype. V is TRBV7-2 and J is TRBJ2-1, with TRBD1 matching 8 bases. Germline CDR1 is SGHTA and CDR2 is FQGNSA. V lost 5 bases, J lost 8 bases, and 14 bases stayed unmatched. The CDR3 contains 16 residues. The CDR3 DNA reads TGTGCCAGCAGCCGGAGGGGGCAGGGGGCGCCCCATGAGCAGTTCTTC. Protein product: CASSRRGQGAPHEQFF.

This chain joins TRBV30 and TRBJ1-2; D is ambiguous. Trimming shortened V by 0 bases and J by 4 bases, and 12 bases separated the two germline ends. The CDR3 runs 14 residues. Per the germline V gene, CDR1 is GTSNPN and CDR2 is SVGIG (reference sequence). The CDR3 spells CAWSVLGAFYGYTF. DNA for the CDR3: TGTGCCTGGAGTGTACTTGGCGCCTTCTATGGCTACACCTTC.

Ten or more counts support this clonotype. This chain links TRBV10-2 with TRBJ2-1; D is perhaps TRBD1 or TRBD2 (5 bases each). Germline V gene lookup returns CDR1 WSHSY and CDR2 SAAADI. The CDR3 runs 17 residues. V lost 1 base and J 0 bases, leaving 13 bases between the germline ends. The chain's CDR3 is CASSEYRTGGSYNEQFF. For the CDR3, the DNA is TGCGCCAGCAGTGAGTATCGGACTGGGGGCTCCTACAATGAGCAGTTCTTC.

This clonotype was counted at least ten times. The chain combines TRBV11-2 with TRBJ2-4; no definite D call. The CDR3 spans 14 residues. Trimming removed 6 bases at V and 1 base at J, with 10 bases between. The germline CDR1 and CDR2 sequences are SGHAT and FQNNGV. In DNA form, the CDR3 reads TGTGCCAGCAGATCACAAGGCGCCAAAAACATTCAGTACTTC. Protein sequence: CASRSQGAKNIQYF.

This clonotype has a count of ten or more. V gene TRBV12-3 or TRBV12-4 combines with J gene TRBJ2-7; D is uncertain. This CDR3 is built from 14 residues. Trimming took 6 bases from V and 2 from J, leaving 14 bases between them. The CDR3 reads CASSPSSYPYEQYF. The DNA of the CDR3 is TGTGCCAGCAGCCCCAGCAGTTATCCCTACGAGCAGTACTTC.